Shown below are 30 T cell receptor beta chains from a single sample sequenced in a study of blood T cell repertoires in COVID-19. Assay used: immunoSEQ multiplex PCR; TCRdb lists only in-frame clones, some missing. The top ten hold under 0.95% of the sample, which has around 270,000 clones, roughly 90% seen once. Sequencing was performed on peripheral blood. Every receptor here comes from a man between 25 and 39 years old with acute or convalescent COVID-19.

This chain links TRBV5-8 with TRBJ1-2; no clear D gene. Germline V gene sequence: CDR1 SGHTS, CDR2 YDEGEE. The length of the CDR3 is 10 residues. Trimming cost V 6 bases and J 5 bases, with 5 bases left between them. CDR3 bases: TGTGCCAGCACCGTATATGGCTACACCTTC. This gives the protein CASTVYGYTF.

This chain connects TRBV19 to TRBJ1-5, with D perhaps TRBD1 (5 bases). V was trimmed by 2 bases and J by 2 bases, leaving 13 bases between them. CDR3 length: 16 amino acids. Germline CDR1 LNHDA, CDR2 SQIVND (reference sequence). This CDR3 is CASSIFSRGGNQPQHF. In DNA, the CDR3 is TGTGCCAGTAGTATATTTTCGCGGGGGGGCAATCAGCCCCAGCATTTT. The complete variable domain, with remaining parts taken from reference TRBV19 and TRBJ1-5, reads DGGITQSPKYLFRKEGQNVTLSCEQNLNHDAMYWYRQDPGQGLRLIYYSQIVNDFQKGDIAEGYSVSREKKESFPLTVTSAQKNPTAFYLCASSIFSRGGNQPQHFGDGTRLSIL.

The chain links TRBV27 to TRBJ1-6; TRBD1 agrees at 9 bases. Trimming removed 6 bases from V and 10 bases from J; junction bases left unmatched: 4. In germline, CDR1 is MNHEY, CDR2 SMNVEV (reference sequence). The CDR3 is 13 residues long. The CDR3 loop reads CASSGTGISPLHF. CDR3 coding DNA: TGTGCCAGCAGCGGGACAGGGATATCACCCCTCCACTTT.

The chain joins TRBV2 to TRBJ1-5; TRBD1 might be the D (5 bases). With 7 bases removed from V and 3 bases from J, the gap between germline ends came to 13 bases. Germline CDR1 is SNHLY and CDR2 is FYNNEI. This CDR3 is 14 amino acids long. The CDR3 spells CASNWQGSNQPQHF. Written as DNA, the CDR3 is TGTGCCAGCAATTGGCAGGGCTCCAATCAGCCCCAGCATTTT.

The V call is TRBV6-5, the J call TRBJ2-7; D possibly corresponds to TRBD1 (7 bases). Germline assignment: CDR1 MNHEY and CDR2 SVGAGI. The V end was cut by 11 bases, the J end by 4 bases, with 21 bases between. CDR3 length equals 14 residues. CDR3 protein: CAGRGAGGFYEQYF. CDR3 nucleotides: TGTGCCGGACGAGGAGCAGGGGGGTTTTACGAGCAGTACTTC.

CDR3 nucleotides: TGTGCCAGCAGCTTGGGGGACAGGGTCCCGTGGGCCGGGGAGCTGTTTTTT. The encoded protein is CASSLGDRVPWAGELFF. The rearrangement joins TRBV5-4 to TRBJ2-2, with 9 bases that match TRBD1. The germline V gene has CDR1 SGHNT and CDR2 YYREEE (reference sequence). V lost 0 bases to trimming and J lost 6 bases; unmatched junction nucleotides: 9. The CDR3 runs 17 residues.

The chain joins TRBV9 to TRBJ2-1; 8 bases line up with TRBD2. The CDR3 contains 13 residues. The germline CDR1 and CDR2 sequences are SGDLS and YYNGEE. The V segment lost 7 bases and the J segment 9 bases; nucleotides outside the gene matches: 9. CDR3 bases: TGTGCCAGCTCTAGCGGGCCCACAGGTGAGCAGTTCTTC. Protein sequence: CASSSGPTGEQFF.

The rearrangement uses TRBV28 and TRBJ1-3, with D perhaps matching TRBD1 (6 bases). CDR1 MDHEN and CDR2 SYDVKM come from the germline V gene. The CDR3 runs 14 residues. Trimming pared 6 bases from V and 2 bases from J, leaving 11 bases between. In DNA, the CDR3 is TGTGCCAGCAGCACACAGGGTACTGGAAACACCATATATTTT. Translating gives CASSTQGTGNTIYF.

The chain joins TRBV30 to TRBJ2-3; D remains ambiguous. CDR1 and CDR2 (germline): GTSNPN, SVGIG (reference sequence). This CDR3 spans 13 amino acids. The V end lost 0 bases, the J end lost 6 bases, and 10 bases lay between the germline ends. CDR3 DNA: TGTGCCTGGAGTGTAGATTGGGCGGATACGCAGTATTTT. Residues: CAWSVDWADTQYF.

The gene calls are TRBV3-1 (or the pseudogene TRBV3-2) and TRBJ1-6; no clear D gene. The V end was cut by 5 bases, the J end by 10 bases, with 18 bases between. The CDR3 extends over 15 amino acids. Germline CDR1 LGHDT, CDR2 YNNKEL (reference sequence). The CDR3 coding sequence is TGTGCCAGCAGCTATGCCGGGCCGTCGGGATCACCCCTCCACTTT. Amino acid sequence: CASSYAGPSGSPLHF.

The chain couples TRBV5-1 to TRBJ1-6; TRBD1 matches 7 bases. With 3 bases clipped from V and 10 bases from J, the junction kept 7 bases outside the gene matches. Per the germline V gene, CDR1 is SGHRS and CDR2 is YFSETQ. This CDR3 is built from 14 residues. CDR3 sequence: CASSSRTGGSPLHF. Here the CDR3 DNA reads TGCGCCAGCAGCTCGCGGACAGGAGGATCACCCCTCCACTTT.

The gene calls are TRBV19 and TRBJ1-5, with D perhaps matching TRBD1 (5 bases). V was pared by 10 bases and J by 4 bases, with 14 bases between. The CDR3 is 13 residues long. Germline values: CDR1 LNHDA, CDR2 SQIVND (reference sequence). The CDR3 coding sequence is TGTGCCACATCCCAGGACAAGAATCAGCCCCAGCATTTT. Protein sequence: CATSQDKNQPQHF.

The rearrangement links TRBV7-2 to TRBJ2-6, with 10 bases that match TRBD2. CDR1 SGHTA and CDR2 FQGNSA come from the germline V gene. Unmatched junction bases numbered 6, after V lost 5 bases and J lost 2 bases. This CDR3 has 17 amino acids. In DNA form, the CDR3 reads TGTGCCAGCAGCCTAAGCGGGGGGGTGCCTGGGGCCAACGTCCTGACTTTC. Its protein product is CASSLSGGVPGANVLTF.

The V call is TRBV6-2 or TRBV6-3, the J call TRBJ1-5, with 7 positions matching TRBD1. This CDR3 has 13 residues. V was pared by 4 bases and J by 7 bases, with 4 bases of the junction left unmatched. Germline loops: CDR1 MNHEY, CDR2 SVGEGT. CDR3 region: CASSWDSFQPQHF. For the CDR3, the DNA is TGTGCCAGCAGTTGGGACAGTTTCCAGCCCCAGCATTTT.

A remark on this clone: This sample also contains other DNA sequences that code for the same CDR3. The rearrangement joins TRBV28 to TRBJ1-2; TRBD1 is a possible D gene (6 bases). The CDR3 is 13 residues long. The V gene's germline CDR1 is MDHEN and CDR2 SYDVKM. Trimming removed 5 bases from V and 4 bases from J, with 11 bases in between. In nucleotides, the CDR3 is TGTGCCAGCAGTAGCGGACAGAGCTATGGCTACACCTTC. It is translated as CASSSGQSYGYTF.

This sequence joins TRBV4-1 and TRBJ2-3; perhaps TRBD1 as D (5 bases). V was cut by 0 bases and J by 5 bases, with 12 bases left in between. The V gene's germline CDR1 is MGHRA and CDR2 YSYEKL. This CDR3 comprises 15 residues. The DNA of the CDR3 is TGCGCCAGCAGCCAAGAGGCCAGGGTGCAAGATACGCAGTATTTT. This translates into CASSQEARVQDTQYF.

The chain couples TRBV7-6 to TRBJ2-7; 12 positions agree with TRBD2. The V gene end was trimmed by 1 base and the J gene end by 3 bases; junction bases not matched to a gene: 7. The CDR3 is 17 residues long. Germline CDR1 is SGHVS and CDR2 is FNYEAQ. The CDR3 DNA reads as TGTGCCAGCAGCTTAGACGAACTAGCGGGGGGCCTCTACGAGCAGTACTTC. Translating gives CASSLDELAGGLYEQYF.

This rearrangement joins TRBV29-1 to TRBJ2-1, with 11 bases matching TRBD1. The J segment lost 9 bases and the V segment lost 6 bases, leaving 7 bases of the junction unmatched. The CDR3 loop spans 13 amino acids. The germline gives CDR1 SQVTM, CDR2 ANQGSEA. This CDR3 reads CSVGQGAVVEQFF. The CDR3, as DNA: TGCAGCGTCGGACAGGGGGCGGTCGTTGAGCAGTTCTTC.

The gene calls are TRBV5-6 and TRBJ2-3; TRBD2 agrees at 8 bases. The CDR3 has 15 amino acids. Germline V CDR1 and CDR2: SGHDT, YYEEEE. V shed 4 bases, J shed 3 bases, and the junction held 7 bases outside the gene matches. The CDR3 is CASSPSGSRTDTQYF. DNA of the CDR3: TGTGCCAGCAGCCCAAGCGGGAGCAGGACAGATACGCAGTATTTT.

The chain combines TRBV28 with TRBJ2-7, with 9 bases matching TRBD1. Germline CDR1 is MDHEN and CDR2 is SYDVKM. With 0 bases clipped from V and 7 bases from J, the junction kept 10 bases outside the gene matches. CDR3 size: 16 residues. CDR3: CASSLWGDRDGAEQYF. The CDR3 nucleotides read TGTGCCAGCAGTTTATGGGGGGACAGGGATGGGGCAGAGCAGTACTTC.

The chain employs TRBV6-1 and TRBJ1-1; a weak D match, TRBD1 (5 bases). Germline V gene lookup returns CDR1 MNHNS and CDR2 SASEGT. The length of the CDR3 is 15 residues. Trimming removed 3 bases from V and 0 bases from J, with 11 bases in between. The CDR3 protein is CASSDPRVLNTEAFF. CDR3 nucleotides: TGTGCCAGCAGTGACCCCAGGGTTTTGAACACTGAAGCTTTCTTT.

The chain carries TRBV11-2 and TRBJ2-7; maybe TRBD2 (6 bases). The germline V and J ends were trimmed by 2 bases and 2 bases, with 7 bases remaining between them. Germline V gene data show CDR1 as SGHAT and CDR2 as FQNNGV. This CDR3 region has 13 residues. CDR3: CASSLREPYEQYF. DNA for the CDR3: TGTGCCAGCAGCTTACGGGAGCCCTACGAGCAGTACTTC.

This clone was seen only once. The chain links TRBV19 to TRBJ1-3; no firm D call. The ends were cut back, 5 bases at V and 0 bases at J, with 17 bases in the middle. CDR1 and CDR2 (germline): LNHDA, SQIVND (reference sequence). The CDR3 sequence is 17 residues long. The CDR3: CASSPGRLSPSGNTIYF. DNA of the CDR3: TGTGCCAGTAGTCCGGGCCGACTATCCCCCTCTGGAAACACCATATATTTT.

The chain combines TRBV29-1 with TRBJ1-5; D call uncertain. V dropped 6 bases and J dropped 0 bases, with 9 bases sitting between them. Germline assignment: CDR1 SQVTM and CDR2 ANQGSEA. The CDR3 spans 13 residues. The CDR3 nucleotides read TGCAGCGTGGGCGGTAATAGCAATCAGCCCCAGCATTTT. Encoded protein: CSVGGNSNQPQHF.

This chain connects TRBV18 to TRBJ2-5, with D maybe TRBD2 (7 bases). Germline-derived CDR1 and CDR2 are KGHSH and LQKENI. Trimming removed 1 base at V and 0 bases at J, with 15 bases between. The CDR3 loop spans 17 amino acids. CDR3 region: CASSPRGGGTYQETQYF. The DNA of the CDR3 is TGTGCCAGCTCACCACGTGGGGGGGGCACGTACCAAGAGACCCAGTACTTC.

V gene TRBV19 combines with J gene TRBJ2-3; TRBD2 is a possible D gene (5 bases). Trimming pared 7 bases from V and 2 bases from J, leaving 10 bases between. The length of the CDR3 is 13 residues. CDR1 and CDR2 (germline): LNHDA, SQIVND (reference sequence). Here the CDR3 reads CASTSGDTDTQYF. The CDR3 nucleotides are TGTGCCAGTACGAGCGGAGACACAGATACGCAGTATTTT.

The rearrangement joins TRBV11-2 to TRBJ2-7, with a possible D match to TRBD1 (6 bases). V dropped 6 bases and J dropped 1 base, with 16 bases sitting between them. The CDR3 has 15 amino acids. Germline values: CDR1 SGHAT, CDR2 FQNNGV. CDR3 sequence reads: CASRGPGTPSYEQYF. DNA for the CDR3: TGTGCCAGCAGGGGACCCGGGACACCATCCTACGAGCAGTACTTC. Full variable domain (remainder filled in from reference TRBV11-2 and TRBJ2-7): EAGVAQSPRYKIIEKRQSVAFWCNPISGHATLYWYQQILGQGPKLLIQFQNNGVVDDSQLPKDRFSAERLKGVDSTLKIQPAKLEDSAVYLCASRGPGTPSYEQYFGPGTRLTVT.

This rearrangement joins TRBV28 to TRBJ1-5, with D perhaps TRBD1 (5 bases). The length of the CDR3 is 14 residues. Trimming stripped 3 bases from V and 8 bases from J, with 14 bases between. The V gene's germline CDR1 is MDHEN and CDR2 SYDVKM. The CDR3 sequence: CASSLTERRKPQHF. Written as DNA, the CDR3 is TGTGCCAGCAGTTTGACAGAACGAAGAAAGCCCCAGCATTTT.

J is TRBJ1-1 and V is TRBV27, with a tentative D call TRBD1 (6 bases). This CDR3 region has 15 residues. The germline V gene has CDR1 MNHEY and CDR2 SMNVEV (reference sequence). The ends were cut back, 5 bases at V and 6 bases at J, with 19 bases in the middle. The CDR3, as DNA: TGTGCCAGCAGTCCTAGGGGGGGAGCGCATGCTGAAGCTTTCTTT. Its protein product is CASSPRGGAHAEAFF.

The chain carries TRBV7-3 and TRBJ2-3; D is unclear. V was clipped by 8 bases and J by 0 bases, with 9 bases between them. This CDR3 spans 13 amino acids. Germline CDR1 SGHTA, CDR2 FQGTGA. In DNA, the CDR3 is TGTGCCAGCGGTGCTATTAGCACAGATACGCAGTATTTT. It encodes CASGAISTDTQYF.